These 21 T cell receptor beta chains were sequenced from one sample in a study of T cell responses to AZD1222 COVID-19 vaccine. Generated by immunoSEQ multiplex PCR, the TCRdb table keeps only in-frame clones and is missing some. The data hold under 150,000 clones, with around nine tenths observed a single time. Sequencing used peripheral blood, obtained 28 days after the second AZD1222 dose. These receptors originate from an adult who received the AZD1222 COVID-19 vaccine.

The V and J genes are TRBV7-9 and TRBJ1-4; 7 nucleotides agree with TRBD1. Germline CDR1 SEHNR, CDR2 FQNEAQ (reference sequence). The CDR3 has 15 amino acids. Trimming cost V 0 bases and J 6 bases; bases outside gene matches: 4. The CDR3 protein is CASSLAGRGDEKLFF. The CDR3 DNA reads TGTGCCAGCAGCTTAGCGGGCAGGGGGGATGAAAAACTGTTTTTT.

The rearrangement joins TRBV25-1 to TRBJ1-3; no clear D. This CDR3 contains 15 residues. Trimming left V 3 bases short and J 0 bases short, with 9 bases between. Germline V gene lookup returns CDR1 MGHDK and CDR2 SYGVNS. CDR3: CASSDRRVSGNTIYF. The CDR3 coding sequence is TGTGCCAGCAGTGATAGGAGGGTCTCTGGAAACACCATATATTTT.

As for this clone: Relative to the germline gene, one junction end is altered; a read error may explain this. CDR3 DNA: TGCAGTGCTAGCCACGGGACAGATCGACTTTTT. Translated, it gives CSASHGTDRLF. The genes are TRBV20-1 and TRBJ1-5; 7 nucleotides match TRBD1. Germline CDR1 DFQATT, CDR2 SNEGSKA (reference sequence). There are 11 residues in the CDR3.

V and J are TRBV2 and TRBJ1-2; D is uncertain. V shed 0 bases and J shed 4 bases, with 12 bases lying between them. CDR3 length: 15 amino acids. Germline values: CDR1 SNHLY, CDR2 FYNNEI. As DNA, the CDR3 is TGTGCCAGCAGTGAAGCGAGGGCTACCACCTATGGCTACACCTTC. This sequence encodes CASSEARATTYGYTF. The full variable domain, completed using reference TRBV2 and TRBJ1-2, is EPEVTQTPSHQVTQMGQEVILRCVPISNHLYFYWYRQILGQKVEFLVSFYNNEISEKSEIFDDQFSVERPDGSNFTLKIRSTKLEDSAMYFCASSEARATTYGYTFGSGTRLTVV.

The V gene is TRBV18, the J gene TRBJ2-2, with 10 positions matching TRBD2. Germline CDR1 KGHSH, CDR2 LQKENI. The CDR3 contains 16 residues. J was trimmed by 9 bases and V by 6 bases; bases with no gene match: 13. CDR3 sequence reads: CASSPTLLAGARELFF. CDR3 nucleotide sequence: TGTGCCAGCTCCCCGACCCTCCTAGCGGGAGCGAGGGAGCTGTTTTTT.

The chain is built from TRBV5-1 and TRBJ2-1; 8 bases map to TRBD1. The J segment lost 6 bases and the V segment lost 2 bases, leaving 7 bases of the junction unmatched. Germline values: CDR1 SGHRS, CDR2 YFSETQ. CDR3 length: 15 amino acids. In DNA form, the CDR3 reads TGCGCCAGCAGCTTTTCGACAGGGGCTCGCAATGAGCAGTTCTTC. Translated, it gives CASSFSTGARNEQFF.

The rearrangement links TRBV27 to TRBJ1-5, with TRBD1 matching over 7 bases. Germline CDR1 reads MNHEY; CDR2 reads SMNVEV (reference sequence). V shed 2 bases, J shed 0 bases, and the junction held 1 base outside the gene matches. The CDR3 extends over 15 amino acids. CDR3: CASSLTGASNQPQHF. CDR3 nucleotides: TGTGCCAGCAGTTTAACAGGGGCTAGCAATCAGCCCCAGCATTTT.

The chain's CDR3 is CASSRLYRGRSDEQFF. CDR3 coding DNA: TGTGCCAGCAGCCGCCTTTACAGGGGGCGCAGCGATGAGCAGTTCTTC. The rearrangement uses TRBV3-1 (or the pseudogene TRBV3-2) and TRBJ2-1, with TRBD1 matching 9 bases. V shed 4 bases, J shed 8 bases, and the junction held 12 bases outside the gene matches. The CDR3 has 16 residues. The V gene's germline CDR1 is LGHDT and CDR2 YNNKEL (reference sequence).

The chain couples TRBV19 to TRBJ2-3; 9 nucleotides line up with TRBD2. The trim removed 1 base at V and 4 bases at J, leaving 3 bases unmatched. The CDR3 contains 15 residues. CDR1 and CDR2 (germline): LNHDA, SQIVND (reference sequence). The CDR3 region is CASSIGGGGADTQYF. DNA of the CDR3: TGTGCCAGTAGTATAGGCGGGGGGGGCGCAGATACGCAGTATTTT.

V and J are TRBV19 and TRBJ1-2, with D maybe TRBD1 (5 bases). V lost 4 bases and J lost 4, with 13 bases in between. This CDR3 has 14 amino acids. Germline values: CDR1 LNHDA, CDR2 SQIVND (reference sequence). The CDR3 here is CASSKARDGYGYTF. DNA for the CDR3: TGTGCCAGTAGTAAGGCCAGGGACGGCTATGGCTACACCTTC. Variable domain in full (rest from reference TRBV19 and TRBJ1-2): DGGITQSPKYLFRKEGQNVTLSCEQNLNHDAMYWYRQDPGQGLRLIYYSQIVNDFQKGDIAEGYSVSREKKESFPLTVTSAQKNPTAFYLCASSKARDGYGYTFGSGTRLTVV.

The rearrangement links TRBV3-1 (or the pseudogene TRBV3-2) to TRBJ1-2; D is unclear. There are 15 residues in the CDR3. The V end was cut by 8 bases, the J end by 0 bases, with 16 bases between. CDR1 and CDR2 from the germline V gene are LGHDT and YNNKEL (reference sequence). In DNA, the CDR3 is TGTGCCAGCTCAGGCGCTCATCTATCTAACTATGGCTACACCTTC. This codes for CASSGAHLSNYGYTF.

This rearrangement joins TRBV14 to TRBJ1-2; D is unresolved. The V gene's germline CDR1 is SGHDN and CDR2 FVKESK. CDR3 size: 12 residues. V was shortened by 4 bases and J by 7 bases, with 10 bases between the two germline ends. The CDR3 nucleotides are TGTGCCAGCAGCCGTATTACAAGTGGCTACACCTTC. Translation gives CASSRITSGYTF.

The V gene is TRBV7-9, the J gene TRBJ1-1; no definite D call. This CDR3 region has 14 residues. Trimming took off 5 bases at V and 8 bases at J, with 18 bases between the two ends. Per germline, CDR1 SEHNR and CDR2 FQNEAQ (reference sequence). CDR3 region: CASSRGRRISEAFF. CDR3 bases: TGTGCCAGCAGCCGGGGTAGAAGGATTTCGGAAGCTTTCTTT.

This sequence joins TRBV19 and TRBJ1-1; possible D gene TRBD1, 6 bases. Germline CDR1 and CDR2: LNHDA and SQIVND (reference sequence). Trimming took 7 bases from V and 4 from J, leaving 7 bases between them. The CDR3 totals 11 residues. For the CDR3, the DNA is TGTGCCAGTACAGGGGCCACTGAAGCTTTCTTT. This encodes CASTGATEAFF.

The chain joins TRBV5-4 to TRBJ1-2, with TRBD1 matching over 8 bases. The germline gives CDR1 SGHNT, CDR2 YYREEE (reference sequence). CDR3 size: 14 residues. The ends lost 2 bases at V and 4 bases at J; junction bases unmatched: 4. The CDR3 nucleotides read TGTGCCAGCAGCTTACTGGGACAGGTCTATGGCTACACCTTC. Amino acids: CASSLLGQVYGYTF.

The chain uses TRBV7-9 and TRBJ2-7; 9 bases fit TRBD1. The CDR3 runs 13 residues. Germline CDR1 and CDR2: SEHNR and FQNEAQ (reference sequence). V was pared by 4 bases and J by 5 bases, with 3 bases of the junction left unmatched. DNA of the CDR3: TGTGCCAGCAGCTCCAGGGACAGGGACGAGCAGTACTTC. This gives the protein CASSSRDRDEQYF.

The chain combines TRBV27 with TRBJ2-1; weak D call: TRBD2 (5 bases). The CDR3 consists of 18 residues. V was clipped by 3 bases and J by 7 bases, with 25 bases between them. Germline lookup yields CDR1 MNHEY and CDR2 SMNVEV (reference sequence). CDR3 nucleotide sequence: TGTGCCAGCAGTTTCGCTCAACCCTCCCGGGTTAGCGTAAATGAGCAGTTCTTC. It is translated as CASSFAQPSRVSVNEQFF.

The chain uses TRBV29-1 and TRBJ1-2, with a weak D call TRBD1 (5 bases). Germline V CDR1 and CDR2: SQVTM, ANQGSEA. Between the trimmed V and J ends, which lost 6 bases and 2 bases, there was a span of 13 bases. This CDR3 is 13 amino acids long. The CDR3 sequence: CSVAQKGNYGYTF. The CDR3 DNA is TGCAGCGTGGCCCAAAAGGGGAACTATGGCTACACCTTC.

The gene calls are TRBV28 and TRBJ2-7; D is perhaps TRBD1 or TRBD2 (5 bases each). Germline V gene lookup returns CDR1 MDHEN and CDR2 SYDVKM. Trimming stripped 3 bases from V and 2 bases from J, with 23 bases between. This CDR3 is built from 18 residues. This CDR3 reads CASSLTLSGTALPYEQYV. For the CDR3, the DNA is TGTGCCAGCAGTTTGACCCTATCTGGGACCGCCCTTCCCTACGAGCAGTACGTC.

The chain is built from TRBV27 and TRBJ2-1, with a tentative D call TRBD2 (7 bases). The CDR3 length is 16 residues. Trimming removed 6 bases at V and 6 bases at J, with 21 bases between. From germline, CDR1 is MNHEY and CDR2 SMNVEV (reference sequence). The CDR3 DNA reads as TGTGCCAGCAGCCCTGCTAGGGGGGGCAATCGCAATGAGCAGTTCTTC. Translating it yields CASSPARGGNRNEQFF.

The genes are TRBV5-1 and TRBJ1-1, with D perhaps TRBD1 (5 bases). Trimming removed 4 bases at V and 1 base at J, with 17 bases between. The CDR3 sequence is 16 residues long. The germline CDR1 and CDR2 sequences are SGHRS and YFSETQ. CDR3 protein: CASSHRIGRPNTEAFF. The DNA of the CDR3 is TGCGCCAGCAGCCACAGGATAGGGAGGCCGAACACTGAAGCTTTCTTT.